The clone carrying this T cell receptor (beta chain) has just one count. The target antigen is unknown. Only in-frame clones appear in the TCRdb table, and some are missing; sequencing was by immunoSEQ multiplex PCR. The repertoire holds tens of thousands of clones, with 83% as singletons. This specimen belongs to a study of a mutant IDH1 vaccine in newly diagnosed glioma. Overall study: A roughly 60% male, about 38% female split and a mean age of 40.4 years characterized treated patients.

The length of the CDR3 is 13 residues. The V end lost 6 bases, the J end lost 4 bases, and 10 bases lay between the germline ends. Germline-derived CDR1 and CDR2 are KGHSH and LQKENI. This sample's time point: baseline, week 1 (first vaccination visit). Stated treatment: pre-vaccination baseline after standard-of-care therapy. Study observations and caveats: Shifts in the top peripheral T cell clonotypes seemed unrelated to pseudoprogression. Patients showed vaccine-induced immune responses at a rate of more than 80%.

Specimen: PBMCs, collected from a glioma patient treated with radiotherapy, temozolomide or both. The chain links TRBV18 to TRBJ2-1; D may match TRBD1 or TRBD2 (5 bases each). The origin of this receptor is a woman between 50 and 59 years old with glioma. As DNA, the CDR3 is TGTGCCAGCTCCGGGACGGGGTACAATGAGCAGTTCTTC. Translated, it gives CASSGTGYNEQFF.